This TCR beta chain was sequenced for a study of cytomegalovirus exposure and HLA in healthy donors. Study-wide points: Trimming of TCR beta V- and J-genes showed a link, identified in a later analysis, to a missense DCLRE1C variant. Sequences of the TCR beta chain were said to predict the HLA-A and HLA-B alleles of most subjects accurately. While the bulk of TCR sequences proved rare, some public TCRs turned up in many donors.

Primers: 60 Vbeta forward and 13 Jbeta reverse. TCRdb's table, derived via immunoSEQ multiplex PCR, lists solely in-frame clones and lacks some. The repertoire holds roughly 70,000 clones, about 67% seen once, with more than 9.5% in the top ten. Regarding this clone: What it binds is not known.

Germline V gene data show CDR1 as SGDLS and CDR2 as YYNGEE. V dropped 0 bases and J dropped 4; count of bases not matched to a gene: 3. The CDR3 totals 14 residues. The sample consisted of PBMCs. This chain joins TRBV9 and TRBJ2-7; 8 bases line up with TRBD1. This receptor was obtained from a human donor in good health. CDR3 DNA sequence: TGTGCCAGCAGCGTAGGGACAGGGAATTACGAGCAGTACTTC. It is translated as CASSVGTGNYEQYF.